This entry describes one TCR beta chain. This CDR3 contains 13 residues. The germline V and J ends were trimmed by 4 bases and 0 bases, with 5 bases remaining between them. The germline gives CDR1 SGDLS, CDR2 YYNGEE. This sample stems from a study of blood T cell repertoires in COVID-19. For the study at large: T cells, B-cell-depleted T cells, or PBMCs supplied cDNA or gDNA.

Source study methods: Amplified reference gene primers provided the basis for estimating nucleated cell counts. TCRdb keeps only in-frame clones here, not all; method: immunoSEQ multiplex PCR. The DNA gave D and trimming, while V, J and clone size come from that table. The table shows 200,000 to 250,000 clones, with roughly four fifths occurring only once. The V call is TRBV9, the J call TRBJ1-3; D not resolved. The origin of this receptor is a woman older than 75 with acute or convalescent COVID-19. The sequencing sample was made of peripheral blood. Here the CDR3 reads CASSYSSGNTIYF. The CDR3 coding sequence is TGTGCCAGCAGCTACAGCTCTGGAAACACCATATATTTT.